The clone carrying this T cell receptor beta chain was counted many times. The source of the sample is a study of blood T cells in healthy people across ages. Germline V gene data show CDR1 as MNHEY and CDR2 as SMNVEV (reference sequence). Trimming removed 2 bases from V and 0 bases from J, with 5 bases in between. The CDR3 is 13 residues long. Primers used in a second PCR of roughly 6 to 12 cycles were a sample-barcoded 5' primer and a J-beta primer mix. TCRdb reprocessed the 5' RACE reads with MiXCR, giving one entry per CDR3 protein. The table shows hundreds of thousands of distinct CDR3 sequences, with around 24% occurring only once. This same sample was also taken into another study, of T cells of mothers and their children. That source reports: Similar effects of thymic selection on TCR recombination output were recorded in related and unrelated pairs.

The clonotype comes from a boy aged 5-17 years in good health. The rearrangement links TRBV27 to TRBJ2-7; no reliable D call. The sample comprised blood. Written as DNA, the CDR3 is TGTGCCAGCAGTTTACAGAGCTCCTACGAGCAGTACTTC. Protein: CASSLQSSYEQYF.